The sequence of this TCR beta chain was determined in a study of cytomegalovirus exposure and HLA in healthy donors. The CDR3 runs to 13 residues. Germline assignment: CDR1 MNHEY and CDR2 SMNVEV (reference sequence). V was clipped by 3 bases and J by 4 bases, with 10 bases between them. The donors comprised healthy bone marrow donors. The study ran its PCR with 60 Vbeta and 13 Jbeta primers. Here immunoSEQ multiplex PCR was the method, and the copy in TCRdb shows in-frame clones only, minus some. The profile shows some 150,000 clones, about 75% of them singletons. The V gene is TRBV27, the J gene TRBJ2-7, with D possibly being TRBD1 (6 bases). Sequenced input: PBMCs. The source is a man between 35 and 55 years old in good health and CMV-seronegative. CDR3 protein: CASSFGQRYEQYF. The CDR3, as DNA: TGTGCCAGCAGTTTCGGACAGCGTTACGAGCAGTACTTC.